Listed here are 11 T cell receptor beta chains from one sample, sequenced in a study of T-cell reconstitution after alpha-beta-depleted transplantation in children. Unique molecular identifiers were used to barcode this TCRbeta library. In TCRdb, the PCR reads were re-called with MiXCR into one record per CDR3 protein. The sample yields about 640,000 distinct CDR3 sequences, over 10% seen once. Here the sequenced sample was PBMCs, mostly from graft donor cells, taken 360 days after TCRalphabeta/CD19-depleted stem cell transplant. The receptors stem from a male patient younger than 18 who had a stem cell transplant for acute myeloid leukemia, so the T cells may come from the graft donor.

The V gene is TRBV5-5, the J gene TRBJ1-5; D call uncertain. Germline assignment: CDR1 SGHKS and CDR2 YYEKEE (reference sequence). Between the trimmed V and J ends, which lost 0 bases and 7 bases, there was a span of 11 bases. The CDR3 has 14 residues. For the CDR3, the DNA is TGTGCCAGCAGCTTGGAGCCAGCGGGGCAGCCCCAGCATTTT. Translation: CASSLEPAGQPQHF.

This clonotype turned up a few times. The rearrangement links TRBV7-8 to TRBJ2-3; TRBD1 aligns across 7 bases. The CDR3 runs to 16 residues. V lost 2 bases and J lost 2; bases outside the gene matches: 7. The germline V gene encodes CDR1 SGHVS and CDR2 FQNEAQ. The CDR3 DNA sequence: TGTGCCAGCAGCTTAAAGGGGGACAGACTCACAGATACGCAGTATTTT. The encoded protein is CASSLKGDRLTDTQYF.

CDR3 loop: CATSRDGLNYGYTF. The CDR3 bases are TGTGCCACCAGCAGAGATGGGCTGAACTATGGCTACACCTTC. The V and J genes are TRBV15 and TRBJ1-2; unclear D gene. This CDR3 comprises 14 residues. The ends were cut back, 0 bases at V and 2 bases at J, with 7 bases in the middle. Germline V gene lookup returns CDR1 LNHNV and CDR2 YYDKDF (reference sequence).

This clonotype came up a few times. The genes are TRBV5-1 and TRBJ2-4; TRBD2 aligns across 11 bases. Germline values: CDR1 SGHRS, CDR2 YFSETQ. This CDR3 spans 15 amino acids. With V trimmed by 1 base and J by 5 bases, 2 bases remained unmatched. The CDR3 coding sequence is TGCGCCAGCAGCTTGAAACTAGCGGGAGAAAACATTCAGTACTTC. Residues: CASSLKLAGENIQYF.

This clonotype was seen only a few times. The rearrangement uses TRBV2 and TRBJ2-5; D is perhaps TRBD2 (7 bases). Trimming stripped 4 bases from V and 4 bases from J, with 13 bases between. Germline-derived CDR1 and CDR2 are SNHLY and FYNNEI. The CDR3 length is 14 residues. CDR3 DNA sequence: TGTGCCAGCAGTGTTTGGGGGGGCCCAGAGACCCAGTACTTC. Its protein is CASSVWGGPETQYF.

This chain connects TRBV6-1 to TRBJ2-1; D is perhaps TRBD2 (5 bases). This CDR3 spans 14 amino acids. V was trimmed by 4 bases and J by 1 base, leaving 8 bases between them. Germline V CDR1 and CDR2: MNHNS, SASEGT. The CDR3 nucleotides read TGTGCCAGCAGTGGCTCGGGGTCCTACAATGAGCAGTTCTTC. It codes for CASSGSGSYNEQFF.

This clonotype was counted ten times or more. CDR3 residues: CASSAFLTDTQYF. The CDR3 DNA follows: TGCGCCAGCAGCGCTTTCCTCACAGATACGCAGTATTTT. This rearrangement joins TRBV5-1 to TRBJ2-3; D remains ambiguous. This CDR3 contains 13 residues. Trimming stripped 4 bases from V and 2 bases from J, with 8 bases between. CDR1 is SGHRS and CDR2 is YFSETQ in the germline V gene.

V is TRBV25-1 and J is TRBJ2-5, with 10 bases aligning to TRBD2. The CDR3 is made up of 16 amino acids. With 3 bases clipped from V and 2 bases from J, the junction kept 6 bases outside the gene matches. Germline CDR1 is MGHDK and CDR2 is SYGVNS. The CDR3 spells CASSDGLADRQETQYF. The CDR3 DNA reads as TGTGCCAGCAGTGACGGACTAGCGGATCGACAAGAGACCCAGTACTTC.

The chain employs TRBV7-8 and TRBJ2-7; D not certain. Trimming took 0 bases from V and 4 from J, leaving 13 bases between them. In germline, CDR1 is SGHVS, CDR2 FQNEAQ. The length of the CDR3 is 15 residues. The CDR3 protein is CASSLAVRLVYEQYF. The CDR3 region has the DNA TGTGCCAGCAGCTTAGCGGTCAGATTGGTTTACGAGCAGTACTTC.

This clonotype has at least ten counts. The V call is TRBV2, the J call TRBJ2-7, with D possibly being TRBD2 (5 bases). Trimming removed 7 bases at V and 4 bases at J, with 23 bases between. The CDR3 covers 16 residues. CDR1 SNHLY and CDR2 FYNNEI come from the germline V gene. The CDR3 sequence is CASTDPVAIGRYEQYF. The DNA for the CDR3 is TGTGCCAGCACCGACCCCGTAGCGATCGGCCGGTACGAGCAGTACTTC. Filled out from reference TRBV2 and TRBJ2-7, the complete variable domain reads EPEVTQTPSHQVTQMGQEVILRCVPISNHLYFYWYRQILGQKVEFLVSFYNNEISEKSEIFDDQFSVERPDGSNFTLKIRSTKLEDSAMYFCASTDPVAIGRYEQYFGPGTRLTVT.

The gene calls are TRBV5-1 and TRBJ2-7; 11 positions agree with TRBD1. Germline CDR1 SGHRS, CDR2 YFSETQ. The trim removed 0 bases at V and 0 bases at J, leaving 8 bases unmatched. The CDR3 extends over 18 amino acids. CDR3 region: CASSLGTGGYASSYEQYF. The CDR3 DNA reads as TGCGCCAGCAGCTTGGGGACAGGGGGCTACGCCAGCTCCTACGAGCAGTACTTC.